Each of the 22 T cell receptor beta chains below was sequenced from the same sample in a study of shared clonotypes between healthy human individuals (dated by TCRdb to 2020 to 2022). Preparation of the library involved the immunoSEQ multiplex PCR assay. Held by TCRdb, this immuneACCESS table contains in-frame sequences only and omits some clones. Under half of the omission traces to an unresolved V gene where checked; the cause of the rest is unknown. This sample comprises about 680,000 clones, 73% of them detected only once. Of the sample, 1.5% to 2% falls within the top ten clones. The source material was memory CD4+ T cells sorted from blood. The cell subset or site label of this sample denotes: CD45RA-negative fraction. Receptor source: a woman aged 25 to 39 in good health.

The chain uses TRBV28 and TRBJ1-2; TRBD1 might be the D (5 bases). V dropped 5 bases and J dropped 6 bases, with 10 bases sitting between them. The CDR3 has 12 residues. CDR1 MDHEN and CDR2 SYDVKM come from the germline V gene. CDR3 region: CASSRGGDGYTF. The CDR3 DNA follows: TGTGCCAGCAGTAGGGGTGGGGATGGCTACACCTTC.

J is TRBJ1-3 and V is TRBV6-1; maybe TRBD1 (6 bases). V was clipped by 4 bases and J by 3 bases, with 13 bases between them. This CDR3 region has 15 residues. Germline V gene lookup returns CDR1 MNHNS and CDR2 SASEGT. The CDR3 here is CASSARQVFGNTIYF. CDR3 nucleotide sequence: TGTGCCAGCAGTGCTCGACAGGTTTTTGGAAACACCATATATTTT.

This clone was seen a few times. This chain links TRBV5-1 with TRBJ1-4; TRBD1 might be the D (5 bases). The CDR3 consists of 14 residues. Germline V gene sequence: CDR1 SGHRS, CDR2 YFSETQ. V gave up 7 bases and J gave up 5 bases, with 15 bases separating them. The CDR3 region has the DNA TGCGCCAGCTCCCAGGGTCCAAGCAATGAAAAACTGTTTTTT. Its translation is CASSQGPSNEKLFF. Supplemented by reference TRBV5-1 and TRBJ1-4, the full variable domain reads KAGVTQTPRYLIKTRGQQVTLSCSPISGHRSVSWYQQTPGQGLQFLFEYFSETQRNKGNFPGRFSGRQFSNSRSEMNVSTLELGDSALYLCASSQGPSNEKLFFGSGTQLSVL.

This chain uses TRBV28 with TRBJ2-3, with TRBD2 identical over 7 bases. Germline V gene lookup returns CDR1 MDHEN and CDR2 SYDVKM. Trimming removed 4 bases from V and 4 bases from J; junction bases left unmatched: 5. The CDR3 covers 14 residues. The DNA for the CDR3 is TGTGCCAGCAGTTCCGGGACTACGGCAGATACGCAGTATTTT. Translating gives CASSSGTTADTQYF.

V gene TRBV7-2 combines with J gene TRBJ1-6; no definite D call. The CDR3 is 17 residues long. The V gene's germline CDR1 is SGHTA and CDR2 FQGNSA. Trimming stripped 1 base from V and 2 bases from J, with 12 bases between. Here the CDR3 DNA reads TGTGCCAGCAGCTTAGAACCGGGCGGTCCCTATAATTCACCCCTCCACTTT. It specifies CASSLEPGGPYNSPLHF.

The CDR3 DNA reads as TGTGCCATCAGTGAGTCGGTAGGTCGGAGGCAGATCCATGGCGAGCAGTACTTC. It yields the protein CAISESVGRRQIHGEQYF. The rearrangement joins TRBV10-3 to TRBJ2-7, with D possibly being TRBD2 (5 bases). CDR1 ENHRY and CDR2 SYGVKD come from the germline V gene. CDR3 length: 18 residues. V was pared by 0 bases and J by 6 bases, with 24 bases between.

The gene calls are TRBV10-1 and TRBJ1-1; D uncertain. The CDR3 spans 12 residues. Germline V gene data show CDR1 as WNHNN and CDR2 as SYGVQD (reference sequence). Trimming took off 6 bases at V and 2 bases at J, with 7 bases between the two ends. The CDR3 sequence is CASRGLNTEAFF. CDR3 bases: TGCGCCAGCAGAGGGCTTAACACTGAAGCTTTCTTT.

This sequence joins TRBV20-1 and TRBJ2-7, with D possibly matching TRBD1 (6 bases). The CDR3 length is 11 residues. With 4 bases removed from V and 6 bases from J, the gap between germline ends came to 10 bases. Germline CDR1 is DFQATT and CDR2 is SNEGSKA (reference sequence). CDR3 sequence reads: CSAKGVVEQYF. CDR3 sequence (DNA): TGCAGTGCTAAGGGGGTCGTCGAGCAGTACTTC.

The genes are TRBV28 and TRBJ2-7; 7 bases align to TRBD1. CDR3 length equals 14 residues. Germline V gene lookup returns CDR1 MDHEN and CDR2 SYDVKM. The V segment lost 5 bases and the J segment 7 bases; nucleotides outside the gene matches: 11. The chain's CDR3 is CASSLADRVREQYF. In DNA, the CDR3 is TGTGCCAGCAGTCTGGCCGACAGGGTGAGGGAGCAGTACTTC.

This clone was picked up a small number of times. V gene TRBV19 combines with J gene TRBJ2-5; D may be TRBD2 (6 bases). This CDR3 contains 16 residues. The V gene lost 3 bases and the J gene lost 2 bases, with 16 bases spanning the gap. Germline V CDR1 and CDR2: LNHDA, SQIVND (reference sequence). CDR3 residues: CASSIRTGDLQETQYF. The CDR3 DNA reads TGTGCCAGTAGTATTAGGACGGGAGACCTTCAAGAGACCCAGTACTTC.

The chain carries TRBV19 and TRBJ1-2; tentative D call: TRBD1 (5 bases). V gave up 5 bases and J gave up 8 bases, with 18 bases separating them. Germline V CDR1 and CDR2: LNHDA, SQIVND (reference sequence). The CDR3 runs to 14 residues. The CDR3 coding sequence is TGTGCCAGTAGTCCCGTTGGGACGCCCAACGGCTACACCTTC. The encoded protein is CASSPVGTPNGYTF. Drawing the rest from reference TRBV19 and TRBJ1-2, the complete variable domain is DGGITQSPKYLFRKEGQNVTLSCEQNLNHDAMYWYRQDPGQGLRLIYYSQIVNDFQKGDIAEGYSVSREKKESFPLTVTSAQKNPTAFYLCASSPVGTPNGYTFGSGTRLTVV.

This chain uses TRBV7-2 with TRBJ2-7, with 15 bases that match TRBD2. The V segment lost 5 bases and the J segment 6 bases; nucleotides outside the gene matches: 11. The CDR3 loop spans 17 amino acids. Germline-derived CDR1 and CDR2 are SGHTA and FQGNSA. CDR3 in amino acids: CASSPPGLAGGKGEQYF. The CDR3 DNA sequence: TGTGCCAGCAGCCCCCCGGGACTAGCGGGAGGTAAGGGCGAGCAGTACTTC.

CDR3 DNA sequence: TGTGCCAGCAGCCAAAATAGCGGGAGCGGGAATCCCTACAATGAGCAGTTCTTC. Protein sequence: CASSQNSGSGNPYNEQFF. This chain connects TRBV4-2 to TRBJ2-1; 9 bases are shared with TRBD2. The CDR3 is 18 amino acids. Germline trimming cut 2 bases from V and 2 bases from J; bases unmatched to any gene: 10. Germline values: CDR1 LGHNA, CDR2 YNFKEQ.

This rearrangement joins TRBV5-4 to TRBJ1-2; the D is unclear. The CDR3 has 15 residues. Between the trimmed V and J ends, which lost 1 base and 7 bases, there was a span of 17 bases. Germline assignment: CDR1 SGHNT and CDR2 YYREEE (reference sequence). In nucleotides, the CDR3 is TGTGCCAGCAGCTTGTTTGCGGGAGACGGGAGTGGCTACACCTTC. Protein product: CASSLFAGDGSGYTF.

This rearrangement joins TRBV11-3 to TRBJ1-5; TRBD1 matches at 7 bases. Germline loops: CDR1 SGHNT, CDR2 YENEEA. The CDR3 is 15 residues long. The V gene end was trimmed by 6 bases and the J gene end by 7 bases; junction bases not matched to a gene: 12. The CDR3 sequence: CASSSGGQSVQPQHF. CDR3 nucleotide sequence: TGTGCCAGCAGTTCAGGGGGGCAGTCAGTGCAGCCCCAGCATTTT.

V usage is TRBV6-1 and J usage is TRBJ2-7; perhaps TRBD1 as D (6 bases). Germline loops: CDR1 MNHNS, CDR2 SASEGT. The CDR3 spans 14 residues. Trimming cost V 4 bases and J 2 bases, with 12 bases left between them. Here the CDR3 reads CASSGTELTYEQYF. CDR3 DNA sequence: TGTGCCAGCAGTGGGACAGAGCTTACCTACGAGCAGTACTTC.

To note about this clone: Other DNA sequences of this sample code for an identical CDR3. The chain has TRBV11-2 and TRBJ1-1; D not certain. The CDR3 has 14 amino acids. The V end lost 5 bases, the J end lost 0 bases, and 10 bases lay between the germline ends. Germline V gene sequence: CDR1 SGHAT, CDR2 FQNNGV. In DNA, the CDR3 is TGTGCCAGCAGCACCGACCGGGTGAACACTGAAGCTTTCTTT. This gives the protein CASSTDRVNTEAFF.

This clone was observed once. V is TRBV19 and J is TRBJ2-2; D is undetermined. Germline V gene lookup returns CDR1 LNHDA and CDR2 SQIVND (reference sequence). The CDR3 contains 14 residues. V shed 9 bases and J shed 5 bases, with 16 bases lying between them. The CDR3 DNA reads TGTGCCAGCGGAGCGATGAGGATAACCGGGGAGCTGTTTTTT. Amino acids: CASGAMRITGELFF.

The chain links TRBV6-1 to TRBJ2-3; a weak D match, TRBD1 (5 bases). This CDR3 comprises 14 residues. Trimming removed 5 bases from V and 0 bases from J, with 9 bases in between. Germline assignment: CDR1 MNHNS and CDR2 SASEGT. This CDR3 reads CASSITGSTDTQYF. CDR3 nucleotides: TGTGCCAGCAGTATAACAGGCAGCACAGATACGCAGTATTTT.

The chain employs TRBV2 and TRBJ2-7, with TRBD1 matching 9 bases. Trimming at V came to 10 bases and at J to 5 bases, leaving 12 bases not matched to a gene. Germline V CDR1 and CDR2: SNHLY, FYNNEI. The CDR3 covers 14 residues. DNA of the CDR3: TGTGCCACCTACAGGGGGCTAGGGGCAAACGAGCAGTACTTC. Encoded protein: CATYRGLGANEQYF.

This sequence joins TRBV7-6 and TRBJ1-4; weak D call: TRBD1 (6 bases). Per the germline V gene, CDR1 is SGHVS and CDR2 is FNYEAQ. Trimming removed 5 bases at V and 3 bases at J, with 13 bases between. The CDR3 runs to 15 residues. The CDR3 sequence: CASSLSGAPNEKLFF. In nucleotides, the CDR3 is TGTGCCAGCAGCCTCTCGGGGGCCCCTAATGAAAAACTGTTTTTT.

The J gene is TRBJ1-1, the V gene TRBV5-4; D might be TRBD1 (5 bases). The germline V and J ends were trimmed by 0 bases and 5 bases, with 14 bases remaining between them. Germline V gene sequence: CDR1 SGHNT, CDR2 YYREEE (reference sequence). The CDR3 length is 15 residues. For the CDR3, the DNA is TGTGCCAGCAGCTTGGCCCTTGGGGCCGGTACTGAAGCTTTCTTT. Encoded protein: CASSLALGAGTEAFF.